This T cell receptor beta chain was recorded in a study of response to subunit inactivated influenza vaccine. Broader study findings: Each seasonal influenza vaccination recruits few new T cells, the authors suggested.

As concerns this clonotype: Its antigen is undetermined.

TCRdb itself ran the RT-PCR reads through MiXCR, one entry per CDR3 protein. Of roughly 290,000 distinct CDR3 sequences in the sample, 21% were seen once. Germline CDR1 is SNHLY and CDR2 is FYNNEI. J lost 6 bases, V lost 6 bases, and 24 bases had no gene match. The CDR3 totals 19 residues. This chain uses TRBV2 with TRBJ2-3, with 7 bases that match TRBD1. The sample consisted of PBMCs from blood, taken less than 22 months after vaccination. The origin of this receptor is a man between 50 and 75 years old who received an inactivated influenza vaccine. DNA of the CDR3: TGTGCCAGCAGAACGGGGACAGTCTTCACACCCCCCTGGGACGATACGCAGTATTTT. It translates to CASRTGTVFTPPWDDTQYF.